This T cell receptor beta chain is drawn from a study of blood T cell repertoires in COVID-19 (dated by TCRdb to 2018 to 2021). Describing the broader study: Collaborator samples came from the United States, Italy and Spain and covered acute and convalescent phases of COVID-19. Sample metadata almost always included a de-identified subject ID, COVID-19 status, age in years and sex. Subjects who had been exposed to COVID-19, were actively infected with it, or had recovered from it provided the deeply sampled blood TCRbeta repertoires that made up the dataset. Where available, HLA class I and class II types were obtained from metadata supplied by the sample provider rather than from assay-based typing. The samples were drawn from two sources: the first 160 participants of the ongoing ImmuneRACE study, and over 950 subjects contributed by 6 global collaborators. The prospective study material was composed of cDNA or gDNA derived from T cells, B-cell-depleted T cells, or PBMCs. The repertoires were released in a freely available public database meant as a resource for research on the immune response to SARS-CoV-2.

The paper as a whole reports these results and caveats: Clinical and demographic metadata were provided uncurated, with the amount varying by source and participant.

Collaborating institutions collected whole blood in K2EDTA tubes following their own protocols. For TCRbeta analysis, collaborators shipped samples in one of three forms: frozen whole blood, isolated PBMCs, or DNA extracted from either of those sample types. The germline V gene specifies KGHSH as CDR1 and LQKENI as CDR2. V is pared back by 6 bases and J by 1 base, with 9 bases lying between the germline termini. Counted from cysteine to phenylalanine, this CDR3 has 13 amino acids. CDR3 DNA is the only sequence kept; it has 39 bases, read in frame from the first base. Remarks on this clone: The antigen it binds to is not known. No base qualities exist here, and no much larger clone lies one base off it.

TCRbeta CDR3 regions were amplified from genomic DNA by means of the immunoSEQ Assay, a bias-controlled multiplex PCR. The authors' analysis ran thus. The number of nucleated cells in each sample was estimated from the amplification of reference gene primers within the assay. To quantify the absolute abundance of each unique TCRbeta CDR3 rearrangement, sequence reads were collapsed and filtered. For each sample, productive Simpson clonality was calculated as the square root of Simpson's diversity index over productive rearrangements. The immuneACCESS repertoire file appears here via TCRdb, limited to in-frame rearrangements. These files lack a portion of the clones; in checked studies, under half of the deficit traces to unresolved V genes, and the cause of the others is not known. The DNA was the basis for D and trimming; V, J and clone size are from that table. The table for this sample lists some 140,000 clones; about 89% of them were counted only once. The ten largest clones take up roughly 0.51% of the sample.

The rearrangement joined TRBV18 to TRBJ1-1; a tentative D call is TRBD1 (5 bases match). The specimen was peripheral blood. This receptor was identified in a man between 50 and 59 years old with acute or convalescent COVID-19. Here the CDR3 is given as CASSSGGNTEAFF. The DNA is TGTGCCAGCTCTTCGGGGGGGAACACTGAAGCTTTCTTT.